Listed below are T cell receptor beta chains from one sample, sequenced in a study of tumor-infiltrating lymphocytes in primary liver carcinoma. Each CDR3 protein is one row after TCRdb ran MiXCR on the multiplex PCR reads. This sample has approximately 22,000 distinct CDR3 sequences, with around three quarters found just once. The sample taken for sequencing was liver tumor tissue from sampling region 1. The receptor set was obtained from a man aged 35 to 55 with primary liver carcinoma and hepatitis B virus infection. The CDR3 runs from the conserved cysteine through the conserved F or W. Each record gives: V gene, clone size, CDR3 length, J gene, D gene, CDR3 DNA, CDR3 protein. A D gene is named only where the DNA matches it firmly. Not every row has a clone size; where given, it reads once, few, many or a size class.

v_gene: TRBV6-6; abundance: .; len: 14; j_gene: TRBJ2-7; d_gene: .; CDR3nt: TGTGCCAGCAGACCTAGGACCCAGGCCCGGGAGCAGTACTTC; CDR3aa: CASRPRTQAREQYF
v_gene: TRBV5-1; abundance: .; len: 13; j_gene: TRBJ2-3; d_gene: .; CDR3nt: TGCGCCAACGGAGGCGTAGGGCCAGATACGCAGTATTTT; CDR3aa: CANGGVGPDTQYF
v_gene: TRBV13; abundance: .; len: 19; j_gene: TRBJ2-1; d_gene: TRBD2; CDR3nt: TGTACCAGCAACCCCCCGACCGGGACTAGCGCCCGAAACGTGAATGAGCAGTTCTTC; CDR3aa: CTSNPPTGTSARNVNEQFF
v_gene: TRBV11-2; abundance: .; len: 15; j_gene: TRBJ2-7; d_gene: TRBD1; CDR3nt: TGTGCCAGCAGCCAAGGGACAGAGAGGACCTACGAGCAATACTTC; CDR3aa: CASSQGTERTYEQYF
v_gene: TRBV6-1; abundance: few; len: 14; j_gene: TRBJ2-7; d_gene: .; CDR3nt: TGTACCAGCAGTGTTACCAGAGGTTCCTACGAGCAGTACTTC; CDR3aa: CTSSVTRGSYEQYF
v_gene: TRBV11-2; abundance: .; len: 15; j_gene: TRBJ1-4; d_gene: .; CDR3nt: TGTACCAGTAGCTTTGACGGGTTCGCTAATGAAAAACTGTTTTTT; CDR3aa: CTSSFDGFANEKLFF
v_gene: TRBV18; abundance: many; len: 16; j_gene: TRBJ2-1; d_gene: .; CDR3nt: TGTGCCAGCTCACCCACAGGCGTTTATGGGAACGATGAGCAGTTCTTC; CDR3aa: CASSPTGVYGNDEQFF
v_gene: TRBV5-4; abundance: .; len: 13; j_gene: TRBJ1-1; d_gene: .; CDR3nt: TGTGCCAGCAGGAGCGACGATGACATTGAAGCTTTCTTT; CDR3aa: CASRSDDDIEAFF
v_gene: TRBV4-2; abundance: .; len: 18; j_gene: TRBJ2-3; d_gene: TRBD2; CDR3nt: TGTGCAAGCAGCCAAGTGGCGCTTCTAGCGGGAGCGACAGTTACGCAGTATTTC; CDR3aa: CASSQVALLAGATVTQYF
v_gene: TRBV28; abundance: .; len: 17; j_gene: TRBJ2-5; d_gene: TRBD2; CDR3nt: TGTGTCAGCAGTCTACTTGTCGGTAGCGGGATGATTGAGACCCAGTACTTC; CDR3aa: CVSSLLVGSGMIETQYF
v_gene: TRBV23-1; abundance: many; len: 15; j_gene: TRBJ2-2; d_gene: TRBD1; CDR3nt: TGCGCCAGCAGTGGGCAGGGGGTATTCACCGGGGAGCTGTTTTTT; CDR3aa: CASSGQGVFTGELFF
v_gene: TRBV7-9; abundance: .; len: 14; j_gene: TRBJ2-5; d_gene: .; CDR3nt: TGTGCTAGCAGTCGAACAGGGACCCAAGAGATCCAGTACTTC; CDR3aa: CASSRTGTQEIQYF
v_gene: TRBV7-6; abundance: .; len: 15; j_gene: TRBJ1-2; d_gene: .; CDR3nt: TGTGCCAGCAGCTTAGCTCCGGGGACCAACTATGGCTACACCTTC; CDR3aa: CASSLAPGTNYGYTF
v_gene: TRBV4-2; abundance: .; len: 18; j_gene: TRBJ2-3; d_gene: TRBD2; CDR3nt: TGTGCCAGCAGCCATGTGGATCTTCTAGCGGGAGCGACAGATACGCAGTATTTT; CDR3aa: CASSHVDLLAGATDTQYF
v_gene: TRBV11-2; abundance: .; len: 15; j_gene: TRBJ1-4; d_gene: .; CDR3nt: TGTGCCAGCAGCTTAAGCGGGTTCGGTAATGAAAAACTGTTTTTT; CDR3aa: CASSLSGFGNEKLFF
v_gene: TRBV2; abundance: many; len: 13; j_gene: TRBJ1-5; d_gene: .; CDR3nt: TGTGCCAGCGGGCAGGGGCAATGGCAGCCCCAGCATTTT; CDR3aa: CASGQGQWQPQHF
v_gene: TRBV14; abundance: .; len: 16; j_gene: TRBJ1-1; d_gene: .; CDR3nt: TGTGCCAGCAGCCAAGTTGGCAGGGGTGGGAACACTGAAGTTTTCTTT; CDR3aa: CASSQVGRGGNTEVFF
v_gene: TRBV6-2/TRBV6-3; abundance: .; len: 14; j_gene: TRBJ2-5; d_gene: .; CDR3nt: TGTGCCAGCAGTTATCAAGCTAGTGGGGGTGCCCAGTACTTT; CDR3aa: CASSYQASGGAQYF
v_gene: TRBV30; abundance: .; len: 13; j_gene: TRBJ2-3; d_gene: TRBD1; CDR3nt: TGTGCCTGGGATAGACAGGGCGGTCAGCCCCAGTATTTT; CDR3aa: CAWDRQGGQPQYF
v_gene: TRBV11-2; abundance: .; len: 15; j_gene: TRBJ2-3; d_gene: TRBD2; CDR3nt: TGTGACAGCAGCGCTAGCGGGAGGGCCATAGGTACGCAGTATTTT; CDR3aa: CDSSASGRAIGTQYF
v_gene: TRBV6-5; abundance: .; len: 18; j_gene: TRBJ1-6; d_gene: .; CDR3nt: TGTGCCAGCAGTTACTCGAACTTGGGGCCACTGGCCAATTCACTCCTCCACTTC; CDR3aa: CASSYSNLGPLANSLLHF
v_gene: TRBV5-1; abundance: .; len: 14; j_gene: TRBJ1-1; d_gene: .; CDR3nt: TGCGCCAGCAGCTTCCGAACGGAGGACACTGAAGCTTTCTTT; CDR3aa: CASSFRTEDTEAFF
v_gene: TRBV12-3/TRBV12-4; abundance: .; len: 12; j_gene: TRBJ2-7; d_gene: TRBD1; CDR3nt: TGTGCCAGCGACACGGGACAGGGGAAGCAGTACTTC; CDR3aa: CASDTGQGKQYF
v_gene: TRBV4-1; abundance: .; len: 18; j_gene: TRBJ2-2; d_gene: .; CDR3nt: TGTACCAGCAGCCAAGACAGTGGGGGGGCGTGGTACACCGGGGAGCTGTTTTTT; CDR3aa: CTSSQDSGGAWYTGELFF
v_gene: TRBV10-3; abundance: few; len: 16; j_gene: TRBJ2-3; d_gene: .; CDR3nt: TGTGCCATCAGGCACACTAGGGGGGCTAGCACAGATACGCATTGTTTT; CDR3aa: CAIRHTRGASTDTHCF
v_gene: TRBV12-3/TRBV12-4; abundance: .; len: 12; j_gene: TRBJ2-7; d_gene: TRBD1; CDR3nt: TGTGCCGGCAGCACGGGACAGGGGAAGCAGCACTTC; CDR3aa: CAGSTGQGKQHF
v_gene: TRBV28; abundance: many; len: 12; j_gene: TRBJ2-1; d_gene: .; CDR3nt: TGTGCCAGCAGTACTAGCCTAACTGAGCAGTTCTTC; CDR3aa: CASSTSLTEQFF
v_gene: TRBV20-1; abundance: .; len: 16; j_gene: TRBJ2-3; d_gene: TRBD2; CDR3nt: TGCAGTGCTAGAGTAAGACTAGCGGGAGTCTCAGATACGCAGTATTTT; CDR3aa: CSARVRLAGVSDTQYF
v_gene: TRBV7-9; abundance: .; len: 18; j_gene: TRBJ2-1; d_gene: TRBD2; CDR3nt: TGTGCCAGCAGCTTACGTCCAGCGGGAGAGGTAGAAGGCAATGAGCAGTTATTC; CDR3aa: CASSLRPAGEVEGNEQLF
v_gene: TRBV11-2; abundance: .; len: 16; j_gene: TRBJ2-7; d_gene: TRBD1; CDR3nt: TGTGCCAGCAGCTTCATACAGGGGGCCATACATAACGAGCAGTACTTC; CDR3aa: CASSFIQGAIHNEQYF
v_gene: TRBV6-5; abundance: .; len: 13; j_gene: TRBJ2-7; d_gene: TRBD1; CDR3nt: TGTGCCAGTAGCTGGACAGGTGCCTACGAGCAGTACTTC; CDR3aa: CASSWTGAYEQYF
v_gene: TRBV14; abundance: many; len: 18; j_gene: TRBJ2-3; d_gene: TRBD2; CDR3nt: TGTGCCAGCAGCCAAGGGTTCGGGACTAGCGGGAGCACAGATACGCAGTATTTT; CDR3aa: CASSQGFGTSGSTDTQYF
v_gene: TRBV11-2; abundance: .; len: 19; j_gene: TRBJ2-1; d_gene: TRBD2; CDR3nt: TGTGCCAGCAGCTTAGATGCGCAATTCAGCGGGACCCATTACAATGAGCAGTTCTTC; CDR3aa: CASSLDAQFSGTHYNEQFF
v_gene: TRBV4-1; abundance: .; len: 15; j_gene: TRBJ2-7; d_gene: .; CDR3nt: TGCGCCATCAGCCAAGATCTGGGAGGTGGCTACGGGCAGTACTTC; CDR3aa: CAISQDLGGGYGQYF
v_gene: TRBV13; abundance: .; len: 14; j_gene: TRBJ2-3; d_gene: TRBD2; CDR3nt: TGTGCCAGCAACTCTAGCGGGAGCGCAGGTACGCAGTATTTT; CDR3aa: CASNSSGSAGTQYF